The clone carrying this T cell receptor beta chain was seen a few times. Its antigen remains unknown. V lost 1 base to trimming and J lost 3 bases; unmatched junction nucleotides: 11. This CDR3 has 17 residues. Looked up from germline, CDR1 is SEHNR and CDR2 is FQNEAQ (reference sequence). This record belongs to a study of blood T cells in healthy people across ages. Overall study findings and caveats: Naive CD4+ cells and diversity were both higher in long-lived donors than in aged donors.

Combining a sample-barcoded 5' primer with a J-beta primer mix, a second PCR ran for roughly 7 to 12 cycles. In TCRdb, the 5' RACE reads were re-called with MiXCR into one record per CDR3 protein. The table shows 750,000 or so distinct CDR3 sequences, with just under 25% occurring only once. At least 6 million PBMCs were isolated per sample. The same sample was also studied in work on T cells of mothers and their children.

The J gene is TRBJ2-7, the V gene TRBV7-9; the match to TRBD2 covers 8 bases. The receptor comes from a boy aged 5-17 years in good health. The sample consisted of blood. In DNA, the CDR3 is TGTGCCAGCAGCTTAGGTGGTTTCGGAGCGGGGGTCTACGAGCAGTACTTC. Its translation is CASSLGGFGAGVYEQYF.